One and the same sample provided the 10 T cell receptor beta chains below, sequenced in a study of spatial heterogeneity in lung cancer. TCRdb reprocessed the 5' RACE reads via MiXCR and lists one record per CDR3 protein. The sample has fewer than 6,000 distinct CDR3 sequences, 8% to 9.5% seen once. Which antigens these TCRs recognize remains unknown. Regarding the study as a whole: Mutation counts in tumors were tracked by counts of expanded intratumoral alpha and beta TCRs.

Sample time point: sample taken at primary tumor resection. The sample was lung tumor tissue, taken at surgery. These receptors were collected from a male donor with early-stage non-small cell lung cancer.

This clonotype was recorded at least ten times. V is TRBV5-6 and J is TRBJ2-7; 11 positions agree with TRBD2. V lost 3 bases, J lost 4 bases, and 3 bases stayed unmatched. The CDR3 spans 14 residues. The germline CDR1 and CDR2 sequences are SGHDT and YYEEEE. The CDR3 here is CASSSGTSGYEQYF. The CDR3 DNA follows: TGTGCCAGCAGCTCCGGGACTAGCGGTTACGAGCAGTACTTC.

The V call is TRBV7-9, the J call TRBJ1-1; D call uncertain. The CDR3 runs to 13 residues. Germline V gives CDR1 SEHNR, CDR2 FQNEAQ (reference sequence). V was cut by 3 bases and J by 4 bases, with 9 bases left in between. The CDR3 spells CASSFSPGTEAFF. The CDR3 DNA follows: TGTGCCAGCAGCTTCTCACCGGGCACTGAAGCTTTCTTT.

This clonotype was picked up many times. This rearrangement joins TRBV20-1 to TRBJ2-1; 14 bases align to TRBD2. The CDR3 spans 17 residues. Trimming at V came to 6 bases and at J to 3 bases, leaving 10 bases not matched to a gene. Germline V lookup: CDR1 DFQATT, CDR2 SNEGSKA (reference sequence). DNA for the CDR3: TGCAGTGCCTTAGCCCCGACTAGCGGGGGGGTCTACAATGAGCAGTTCTTC. It is translated as CSALAPTSGGVYNEQFF.

This clonotype was counted ten times or more. This chain connects TRBV20-1 to TRBJ1-1; a possible D gene is TRBD1 (5 bases). The length of the CDR3 is 13 residues. Trimming stripped 5 bases from V and 1 base from J, with 11 bases between. The germline V gene has CDR1 DFQATT and CDR2 SNEGSKA (reference sequence). CDR3 sequence: CSAADQGNTEAFF. The CDR3 DNA follows: TGCAGTGCTGCGGACCAGGGGAACACTGAAGCTTTCTTT.

This clonotype was recorded at least ten times. The genes are TRBV19 and TRBJ2-7, with 8 bases matching TRBD2. This CDR3 is built from 13 residues. The V and J ends lost 10 bases and 3 bases, in that order; junction bases with no gene match: 8. The germline gives CDR1 LNHDA, CDR2 SQIVND (reference sequence). This chain's CDR3 is CATSPGGLYEQYF. The CDR3 region has the DNA TGTGCCACCAGCCCGGGAGGGCTCTACGAGCAGTACTTC.

This clonotype is classed as medium-sized. V is TRBV5-4 and J is TRBJ2-3; D gene ambiguous. Per the germline V gene, CDR1 is SGHNT and CDR2 is YYREEE (reference sequence). The CDR3 loop spans 16 amino acids. Trimming shortened V by 0 bases and J by 2 bases, and 13 bases separated the two germline ends. CDR3 residues: CASSLEDRVDTDTQYF. The CDR3 coding sequence is TGTGCCAGCAGCTTGGAGGATCGGGTAGACACAGATACGCAGTATTTT.

The V and J genes are TRBV9 and TRBJ2-1; 11 nucleotides align to TRBD1. The CDR3 is 15 amino acids. V shed 4 bases, J shed 8 bases, and the junction held 8 bases outside the gene matches. Germline-derived CDR1 and CDR2 are SGDLS and YYNGEE. CDR3 loop: CASSPRTGGWDEQFF. CDR3 DNA: TGTGCCAGCAGCCCCCGGACAGGGGGCTGGGATGAGCAGTTCTTC.

In its sample, this clonotype is medium-sized (0.01 to 0.1%). The chain has TRBV3-1 and TRBJ1-1, with D unresolved. Deletions cut 1 base from V and 1 base from J, with 7 bases between. The CDR3 runs to 14 residues. Germline loops: CDR1 LGHDT, CDR2 YNNKEL (reference sequence). The CDR3 nucleotides read TGTGCCAGCAGCCAAGGACTGGGGAACACTGAAGCTTTCTTT. Translation gives CASSQGLGNTEAFF.

This clonotype rates as medium-sized. The chain uses TRBV4-1 and TRBJ1-3; no clear D gene. The CDR3 sequence is 12 residues long. Germline CDR1 MGHRA, CDR2 YSYEKL. V lost 1 base, J lost 2 bases, and 0 bases lay in between. CDR3 DNA sequence: TGCGCCAGCAGCCAAGCTGGAAACACCATATATTTT. As protein: CASSQAGNTIYF.

This clonotype was recorded at least ten times. V and J are TRBV27 and TRBJ2-2; D might be TRBD2 (5 bases). Deletions cut 8 bases from V and 7 bases from J, with 14 bases between. Germline V gene lookup returns CDR1 MNHEY and CDR2 SMNVEV (reference sequence). This CDR3 comprises 13 residues. As DNA, the CDR3 is TGTGCCAGCGGACCACTAGGGTTCGGGGAGCTGTTTTTT. The encoded protein is CASGPLGFGELFF.